These 20 T cell receptor beta chains were sequenced from one sample in a study of cytomegalovirus exposure and HLA in healthy donors. Vbeta (60) and Jbeta (13) primers were used in the PCR. Only in-frame clones appear in the TCRdb table, and some are missing; sequencing was by immunoSEQ multiplex PCR. This sample yields approximately 100,000 clones, of which more than 60% are seen a single time; roughly 8% belongs to the top ten. What was sequenced was PBMCs. These receptors originate from a human donor in good health.

The chain combines TRBV27 with TRBJ1-1, with TRBD1 identical over 7 bases. CDR1 and CDR2 from the germline V gene are MNHEY and SMNVEV (reference sequence). Trimming removed 5 bases from V and 0 bases from J; junction bases left unmatched: 6. CDR3 size: 15 residues. Written as DNA, the CDR3 is TGTGCCAGCAGTGCTGGACAGGACTTGAACACTGAAGCTTTCTTT. Translating gives CASSAGQDLNTEAFF.

This sequence joins TRBV6-5 and TRBJ2-3; 10 bases are a match to TRBD2. This CDR3 spans 14 amino acids. V lost 8 bases, J lost 14 bases, and 16 bases stayed unmatched. Germline V lookup: CDR1 MNHEY, CDR2 SVGAGI. CDR3 coding DNA: TGTGCCAGCGGGTTTCTAGCGGGGGAGCGCCATAGGTATTTT. It encodes CASGFLAGERHRYF.

This rearrangement joins TRBV7-6 to TRBJ2-1, with TRBD1 identical over 8 bases. The V gene's germline CDR1 is SGHVS and CDR2 FNYEAQ. This CDR3 comprises 17 residues. Losses at the gene ends were 5 bases for V and 0 bases for J; bases not matched to a gene: 9. The CDR3, as DNA: TGTGCCAGCAGCATCTACATGACAGGGGTCTCCTACAATGAGCAGTTCTTC. Its translation: CASSIYMTGVSYNEQFF.

V is TRBV5-1 and J is TRBJ1-1; D is unresolved. CDR3 length equals 12 residues. Trimming pared 4 bases from V and 1 base from J, leaving 5 bases between. Germline assignment: CDR1 SGHRS and CDR2 YFSETQ. For the CDR3, the DNA is TGCGCCAGCAGCGCGGAGAACACTGAAGCTTTCTTT. This codes for CASSAENTEAFF.

The rearrangement links TRBV2 to TRBJ1-2, with D uncertain. CDR3 length: 14 amino acids. Between the trimmed V and J ends, which lost 7 bases and 0 bases, there was a span of 12 bases. The germline CDR1 and CDR2 sequences are SNHLY and FYNNEI. CDR3 protein: CASTAGSTNYGYTF. The CDR3 nucleotides are TGTGCCAGCACCGCGGGGAGCACTAACTATGGCTACACCTTC.

The chain has TRBV11-2 and TRBJ2-2; unclear D gene. Germline-derived CDR1 and CDR2 are SGHAT and FQNNGV. The CDR3 sequence is 15 residues long. Trimming took off 0 bases at V and 4 bases at J, with 9 bases between the two ends. The DNA for the CDR3 is TGTGCCAGCAGCTTAGAGGCTCGTGCCACCGGGGAGCTGTTTTTT. It translates to CASSLEARATGELFF.

Turning to this clone: No DNA is shown, since the ends of the CDR3 on it are uncertain; the CDR3 is the one TCRdb lists. The gene calls are TRBV5-8 and TRBJ1-1; TRBD1 is the table's D call, not checked against the DNA. The CDR3 spans 16 amino acids, including both terminal residues. Germline assignment: CDR1 SGHTS and CDR2 YDEGEE. The chain's CDR3 is CASSLVGQGALSRDFF.

This clone was picked up one time. This chain connects TRBV6-5 to TRBJ2-7; D call uncertain. CDR3 length: 14 amino acids. V lost 6 bases, J lost 2 bases, and 14 bases lay in between. The V gene's germline CDR1 is MNHEY and CDR2 SVGAGI. CDR3 sequence reads: CASRDLGRPYEQYF. In nucleotides, the CDR3 is TGTGCCAGCAGAGACCTCGGCAGGCCCTACGAGCAGTACTTC.

The chain recombines TRBV29-1 with TRBJ2-7, with TRBD2 as a possible D gene (7 bases). Trimming took off 5 bases at V and 6 bases at J, with 20 bases between the two ends. CDR3 size: 14 residues. CDR1 and CDR2 from the germline V gene are SQVTM and ANQGSEA. The CDR3 DNA is TGCAGCGTTATTTCGTGGAGGGGGGGGAGCGAGCAGTACTTC. Protein product: CSVISWRGGSEQYF.

V usage is TRBV15 and J usage is TRBJ1-2, with TRBD1 matching 7 bases. The CDR3 has 13 amino acids. The J segment lost 4 bases and the V segment lost 8 bases, leaving 7 bases of the junction unmatched. Germline assignment: CDR1 LNHNV and CDR2 YYDKDF (reference sequence). CDR3 DNA: TGTGCCACCTCTGTTGACAGGGTCTATGGCTACACCTTC. Its protein product is CATSVDRVYGYTF. The whole variable domain, remainder taken from reference TRBV15 and TRBJ1-2, is DAMVIQNPRYQVTQFGKPVTLSCSQTLNHNVMYWYQQKSSQAPKLLFHYYDKDFNNEADTPDNFQSRRPNTSFCFLDIRSPGLGDTAMYLCATSVDRVYGYTFGSGTRLTVV.

This clone was seen once. This chain joins TRBV5-1 and TRBJ1-2, with TRBD1 identical over 9 bases. This CDR3 spans 16 amino acids. V was pared by 0 bases and J by 0 bases, with 3 bases of the junction left unmatched. Germline assignment: CDR1 SGHRS and CDR2 YFSETQ. The CDR3 DNA sequence: TGCGCCAGCAGCTTGGGACAGGGGGGACCTAACTATGGCTACACCTTC. Protein sequence: CASSLGQGGPNYGYTF.

This chain connects TRBV6-6 to TRBJ1-5; tentatively, D is TRBD1 (6 bases). With 0 bases removed from V and 5 bases from J, the gap between germline ends came to 8 bases. The V gene's germline CDR1 is MNHNY and CDR2 SVGAGI (reference sequence). The CDR3 covers 14 residues. CDR3 in DNA: TGTGCCAGCAGTTACTCAAGACAGGATCAGCCCCAGCATTTT. Translating gives CASSYSRQDQPQHF.

The chain carries TRBV27 and TRBJ2-7, with 12 bases aligning to TRBD2. The germline gives CDR1 MNHEY, CDR2 SMNVEV (reference sequence). The J segment lost 3 bases and the V segment lost 6 bases, leaving 12 bases of the junction unmatched. The CDR3 covers 17 residues. DNA of the CDR3: TGTGCCAGCAGCAAACTCCTTACTAGCGGGAGGCTCTACGAGCAGTACTTC. Encoded protein: CASSKLLTSGRLYEQYF.

The gene calls are TRBV12-5 and TRBJ1-5, with a weak D call TRBD1 (5 bases). The CDR3 consists of 16 residues. Trimming removed 5 bases from V and 2 bases from J, with 16 bases in between. Per germline, CDR1 LGHNT and CDR2 FRNRAP. The CDR3 region is CASGLMGGSGNQPQHF. The CDR3 region has the DNA TGTGCTAGTGGTCTCATGGGGGGATCTGGCAATCAGCCCCAGCATTTT.

This clone was seen a single time. The chain uses TRBV6-1 and TRBJ1-3, with TRBD1 as a possible D gene (5 bases). Germline loops: CDR1 MNHNS, CDR2 SASEGT. The V end was cut by 6 bases, the J end by 2 bases, with 14 bases between. The CDR3 is 15 amino acids. DNA of the CDR3: TGTGCCAGCAGGGACGACAGCGTTACTGGAAACACCATATATTTT. Translation: CASRDDSVTGNTIYF.

This chain connects TRBV4-3 to TRBJ2-6, with D hard to call. Germline assignment: CDR1 LGHNA and CDR2 YSLEER. V lost 0 bases and J lost 3, with 21 bases in between. CDR3 length: 20 residues. The CDR3 DNA reads as TGCGCCAGCAGCCAAGAACCAATGGGTGCCCGGGTAGGTGGGGCCAACGTCCTGACTTTC. Translated, it gives CASSQEPMGARVGGANVLTF.

The chain combines TRBV18 with TRBJ1-4, with 9 bases identical to TRBD1. Germline CDR1 and CDR2: KGHSH and LQKENI. Trimming took 2 bases from V and 6 from J; bases not matched to a gene: 7. This CDR3 is 16 amino acids long. The CDR3 DNA reads as TGTGCCAGCTCACCAGAGCGCCGGACAGGGGATGAAAAACTGTTTTTT. Its protein product is CASSPERRTGDEKLFF. The full variable domain, completed using reference TRBV18 and TRBJ1-4, is NAGVMQNPRHLVRRRGQEARLRCSPMKGHSHVYWYRQLPEEGLKFMVYLQKENIIDESGMPKERFSAEFPKEGPSILRIQQVVRGDSAAYFCASSPERRTGDEKLFFGSGTQLSVL.

The genes are TRBV2 and TRBJ1-1; D is ambiguous. In germline, CDR1 is SNHLY, CDR2 FYNNEI. This CDR3 is built from 13 residues. V lost 7 bases and J 11 bases, leaving 20 bases between the germline ends. The CDR3 DNA reads TGTGCCAGCAAGGAAAGGGAGACCCCTGGGGCTTTCTTT. Residues: CASKERETPGAFF.

The chain recombines TRBV6-1 with TRBJ1-5; D not resolved. The CDR3 has 13 residues. Germline V gene lookup returns CDR1 MNHNS and CDR2 SASEGT. Trimming took 0 bases from V and 9 from J, leaving 9 bases between them. The CDR3 protein is CASSEALRGPQHF. The CDR3 coding sequence is TGTGCCAGCAGTGAAGCGCTTCGGGGGCCCCAGCATTTT.

The chain joins TRBV7-2 to TRBJ1-2, with 8 bases identical to TRBD1. This CDR3 contains 17 residues. CDR1 and CDR2 (germline): SGHTA, FQGNSA. The V segment lost 0 bases and the J segment 4 bases; nucleotides outside the gene matches: 10. CDR3 nucleotides: TGTGCCAGCAGCTTAGCGGCAGGGGGCAGAGGCGGCTATGGCTACACCTTC. It codes for CASSLAAGGRGGYGYTF.